Sequencing of this TCR beta chain was carried out in a study of CD8 T cells in ankylosing spondylitis. Regarding the study as a whole: A motif of seven or eight highly homologous TCR beta variants was seen as apparently characteristic of ankylosing spondylitis blood.

A note on this clonotype: The target antigen is unknown.

CDR1 is DFQATT and CDR2 is SNEGSKA in the germline V gene (reference sequence). Trimming removed 3 bases from V and 3 bases from J; junction bases left unmatched: 11. This CDR3 has 17 amino acids. From the 5' RACE reads, TCRdb called clonotypes with MiXCR, one entry per CDR3 protein. The table records roughly 370,000 distinct CDR3 sequences, 20% to 25% of them present only once. Sequencing was performed on blood, either unsorted or a sorted T cell fraction (not recorded which). The V gene is TRBV20-1, the J gene TRBJ1-2, with 12 bases identical to TRBD1. The TCR was taken from a male donor with ankylosing spondylitis. The CDR3 region is CSARVSYGTGGYYGYTF. Written as DNA, the CDR3 is TGCAGTGCTAGGGTTAGCTACGGGACAGGGGGCTACTATGGCTACACCTTC.